The entry that follows covers one T cell receptor beta chain sequence. Its antigen is as yet unknown. This sample was included in a study of PD-L1 blockade in urothelial cancer. Overall study: Across blood samples, T cells had a median count of roughly 140,000. Notes on the study in general: Below-median pretreatment blood TCR clonality predicted better survival.

TCRdb's table, derived via immunoSEQ multiplex PCR, lists solely in-frame clones and lacks some. The sample includes some 110,000 clones, roughly 90% of them seen just once. The CDR3 totals 13 residues. V was shortened by 5 bases and J by 4 bases, with 11 bases between the two germline ends. Germline-derived CDR1 and CDR2 are WSHSY and SAAADI. Time point given: peripheral blood 6 weeks after treatment start. Locally advanced or metastatic urothelial carcinoma affected all patients. Each patient contributed between 1 and 8 total time points of blood mononuclear cells, pretreatment and during treatment.

The V call is TRBV10-2, the J call TRBJ1-2; D unresolved. This TCR came from a man in his sixties with urothelial cancer. The specimen was PBMCs, collected around atezolizumab (anti-PD-L1) treatment. The CDR3, as DNA: TGCGCCAGCAGTAGCGGAGGATCCTATGGCTACACCTTC. Protein product: CASSSGGSYGYTF.